This passage covers 10 T cell receptor beta chains from one sample sequenced in a study of Graves' ophthalmopathy and Graves' hyperthyroidism. Amplified TCR beta CDR3 regions were obtained using RNA transcripts as template. Scientists carried out first-round RT-PCR using HTBI primers and then a second-round multiplex PCR. TCRdb processed the multiplex PCR reads anew with MiXCR; each CDR3 protein has one entry. The sample holds roughly 1.1 million distinct CDR3 sequences, about two fifths seen once. The sequenced sample was peripheral blood or thyroid tissue (not recorded which). The receptors were sampled from an adult man with Graves' hyperthyroidism.

This chain joins TRBV5-1 and TRBJ2-3; D unresolved. Trimming cost V 0 bases and J 2 bases, with 7 bases left between them. Germline CDR1 reads SGHRS; CDR2 reads YFSETQ. The CDR3 totals 14 residues. The CDR3 sequence is CASSLGLDTDTQYF. CDR3 coding DNA: TGCGCCAGCAGCTTGGGTCTCGACACAGATACGCAGTATTTT. Together with reference TRBV5-1 and TRBJ2-3, the CDR3 gives the full variable domain: KAGVTQTPRYLIKTRGQQVTLSCSPISGHRSVSWYQQTPGQGLQFLFEYFSETQRNKGNFPGRFSGRQFSNSRSEMNVSTLELGDSALYLCASSLGLDTDTQYFGPGTRLTVL.

In its sample, this clonotype was seen once. The J gene is TRBJ2-7, the V gene TRBV20-1; D remains unclear. V was trimmed by 3 bases and J by 6 bases, leaving 15 bases between them. Germline CDR1 is DFQATT and CDR2 is SNEGSKA (reference sequence). The CDR3 contains 13 residues. In DNA form, the CDR3 reads TGCAGTGCTAGTGGCTCGGGTGGGCGCGAGCAGTACTTC. Translating gives CSASGSGGREQYF.

The chain joins TRBV10-3 to TRBJ1-5; weak D call: TRBD1 (5 bases). The germline CDR1 and CDR2 sequences are ENHRY and SYGVKD. V was trimmed by 5 bases and J by 6 bases, leaving 14 bases between them. This CDR3 has 14 amino acids. CDR3 coding DNA: TGTGCCATCAGTTACGGACATGGGCTTCAGCCCCAGCATTTT. It translates to CAISYGHGLQPQHF.

The CDR3 region is CASSQDRNTGVGYEQYF. DNA for the CDR3: TGTGCCAGCAGCCAAGATAGGAATACAGGGGTTGGCTACGAGCAGTACTTC. J is TRBJ2-7 and V is TRBV4-2; 7 positions match TRBD1. V lost 0 bases and J lost 3; bases outside the gene matches: 11. CDR3 length: 17 amino acids. Germline lookup yields CDR1 LGHNA and CDR2 YNFKEQ.

This clonotype turned up a few times. The rearrangement links TRBV28 to TRBJ2-5, with TRBD1 as a possible D gene (6 bases). CDR1 and CDR2 (germline): MDHEN, SYDVKM. This CDR3 is 15 amino acids long. The V and J ends lost 9 bases and 2 bases respectively, with 19 bases between them. CDR3 DNA sequence: TGTGCCAGTTTAAAGGACAGAATCTATCAAGAGACCCAGTACTTC. Amino acids: CASLKDRIYQETQYF.

This clonotype has ten or more counts. The chain links TRBV25-1 to TRBJ2-2; maybe TRBD1 (7 bases). CDR1 and CDR2 from the germline V gene are MGHDK and SYGVNS. This CDR3 spans 14 amino acids. Deletions cut 4 bases from V and 8 bases from J, with 14 bases between. The chain's CDR3 is CASSVIRGEGELFF. CDR3 sequence (DNA): TGTGCCAGCAGTGTGATCAGGGGGGAAGGGGAGCTGTTTTTT. The whole variable domain, remainder taken from reference TRBV25-1 and TRBJ2-2, is EADIYQTPRYLVIGTGKKITLECSQTMGHDKMYWYQQDPGMELHLIHYSYGVNSTEKGDLSSESTVSRIRTEHFPLTLESARPSHTSQYLCASSVIRGEGELFFGEGSRLTVL.

The chain links TRBV20-1 to TRBJ2-7; possible D gene TRBD2, 5 bases. CDR3 length: 15 residues. Germline V CDR1 and CDR2: DFQATT, SNEGSKA (reference sequence). V gave up 3 bases and J gave up 0 bases, with 15 bases separating them. CDR3 nucleotides: TGCAGTGCTAGGGGCCGGCGGGCCCCCTCCTACGAGCAGTACTTC. Translating gives CSARGRRAPSYEQYF.

This sequence joins TRBV10-3 and TRBJ1-5; D might be TRBD1 (5 bases). In germline, CDR1 is ENHRY, CDR2 SYGVKD. Between the trimmed V and J ends, which lost 3 bases and 1 base, there was a span of 13 bases. The CDR3 covers 16 residues. The DNA for the CDR3 is TGTGCCATCAGTGAAGGCGGCAGGGTAAGCAATCAGCCCCAGCATTTT. Translated, it gives CAISEGGRVSNQPQHF.

This clonotype was counted at least ten times. The chain recombines TRBV11-2 with TRBJ1-6; D remains ambiguous. The V gene's germline CDR1 is SGHAT and CDR2 FQNNGV. The CDR3 length is 15 residues. V lost 3 bases to trimming and J lost 5 bases, with 11 bases between them. The CDR3 loop reads CASSLTPTDNSPLHF. DNA for the CDR3: TGTGCCAGCAGCTTGACCCCGACGGATAATTCACCCCTCCACTTT.

This clonotype was counted between two and nine times. This chain joins TRBV20-1 and TRBJ1-2, with TRBD1 matching 7 bases. V dropped 0 bases and J dropped 5; count of bases not matched to a gene: 6. From germline, CDR1 is DFQATT and CDR2 SNEGSKA (reference sequence). The CDR3 covers 14 residues. As DNA, the CDR3 is TGCAGTGCTAGAGAGGACAGGCTCCTTTATGGCTACACCTTC. This sequence encodes CSAREDRLLYGYTF.